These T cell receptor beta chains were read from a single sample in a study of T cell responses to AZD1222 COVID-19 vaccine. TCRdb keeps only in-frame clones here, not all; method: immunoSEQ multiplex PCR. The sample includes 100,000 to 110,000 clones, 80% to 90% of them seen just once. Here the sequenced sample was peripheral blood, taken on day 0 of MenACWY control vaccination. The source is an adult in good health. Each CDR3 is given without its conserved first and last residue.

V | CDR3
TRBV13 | ASSLVRAGADPSQY
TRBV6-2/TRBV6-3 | ASSFFTTSWSTDTQY
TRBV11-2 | ASSLGAGAQETQY
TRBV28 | ASSLSHGATGELF
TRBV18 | ASSPQNTGELF
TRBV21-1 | ASSLLDGVGPPVAKNIQY
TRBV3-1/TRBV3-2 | ASSQHRTDNQPQH
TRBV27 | ASSLDGHFQPQH
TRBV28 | ASSLWRQGREPGYT
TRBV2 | ASRGGTGIVIQY
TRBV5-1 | AIRRGNTIY
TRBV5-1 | ASSITAAINEKLF
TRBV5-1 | ASSLEGGGENSPLH